This T cell receptor beta chain was sequenced in a study of shared clonotypes between healthy human individuals. V was clipped by 5 bases and J by 0 bases, with 10 bases between them. The CDR3 has 15 amino acids. CDR1 and CDR2 from the germline V gene are SGHVS and FQNEAQ. Clones were sequenced by immunoSEQ multiplex PCR, and TCRdb holds only the in-frame ones, with some missing. This sample has about 1.1 million clones, with 77% found just once. The sequencing input was memory CD4+ T cells from PBMCs. Subset described: CD45RA-negative fraction. The chain couples TRBV7-8 to TRBJ2-2, with D perhaps matching TRBD1 (6 bases). This TCR was sampled from a man aged 18 to 30 in good health. Some clones in this sample may be carry-over from other donors' samples. The CDR3 region has the DNA TGTGCCAGCAGCACCCAGGGGCCGAACACCGGGGAGCTGTTTTTT. Protein product: CASSTQGPNTGELFF.